The 30 T cell receptor beta chains presented below share a single source sample, sequenced in a study of metastatic and nonmetastatic thyroid tumors (dated by TCRdb to the early 2020s). None of the patients had been given any treatment before thyroid surgery. Library construction relied on PCR. The sequencer listed for this sample is Illumina HiSeq 4000. The public reads were reanalyzed by TCRdb: fastp trimming at Q25, MiXCR alignment, in-frame beta chains only. This sample has approximately 20,000 clones in its table, and around 13% of those were observed once. The ten largest clonotypes hold approximately 24% of the sample. Material for sequencing was blood. These receptors all stem from a female donor with papillary thyroid cancer or a benign thyroid nodule (not recorded which). Some clones in this sample may be carry-over from other donors' samples.

About this clone: This may stem from a read error, because a much larger clone lies one nucleotide away. J is TRBJ2-2 and V is TRBV9, with D possibly matching TRBD2 (6 bases). CDR3 length equals 17 residues. Per the germline V gene, CDR1 is SGDLS and CDR2 is YYNGEE. CDR3 DNA: TGTGCCAGCAGCGTAGTTGGCAGCCAGGACTACACCGTGGAGCTGTTTTTT. This gives the protein CASSVVGSQDYTVELFF.

This clone has ten or more counts. The genes are TRBV6-1 and TRBJ1-1, with 8 bases lining up with TRBD1. This CDR3 is 15 amino acids long. Germline V gene sequence: CDR1 MNHNS, CDR2 SASEGT. V was pared by 5 bases and J by 1 base, with 6 bases of the junction left unmatched. The CDR3 loop is CASSRTGPPNTEAFF. CDR3 bases: TGTGCCAGCAGTCGGACAGGGCCCCCGAACACTGAAGCTTTCTTT.

Ten or more counts support this clone. J is TRBJ2-5 and V is TRBV20-1; 13 positions agree with TRBD2. This CDR3 spans 16 amino acids. After removal of 5 bases from V and 0 bases from J, the junction contained 6 bases not matched to a gene. The V gene's germline CDR1 is DFQATT and CDR2 SNEGSKA (reference sequence). For the CDR3, the DNA is TGCAGTGCTGGACTAGCGGGAGATCGGTACCAAGAGACCCAGTACTTC. Amino acids: CSAGLAGDRYQETQYF.

At least ten counts were recorded for this clone. This chain links TRBV30 with TRBJ1-1; no firm D call. The CDR3 loop spans 13 amino acids. Germline V lookup: CDR1 GTSNPN, CDR2 SVGIG (reference sequence). V was cut by 0 bases and J by 6 bases, with 11 bases left in between. The CDR3 sequence: CAWSVGVKAEAFF. The CDR3 nucleotides read TGTGCCTGGAGTGTTGGTGTGAAGGCTGAAGCTTTCTTT.

This clone was counted ten times or more. This rearrangement joins TRBV7-7 to TRBJ2-1, with 7 bases matching TRBD1. This CDR3 is 14 amino acids long. Germline loops: CDR1 SSHAT, CDR2 FNYEAQ (reference sequence). J gave up 9 bases and V 6 bases, and 11 bases lay outside the gene matches. This CDR3 reads CASRLDTGAGEQFF. The CDR3 bases are TGTGCCAGCAGGCTCGATACAGGGGCCGGTGAGCAGTTCTTC.

This clone was seen repeatedly, ten times or more. This chain uses TRBV28 with TRBJ2-5; perhaps TRBD2 as D (6 bases). V lost 6 bases and J 3 bases, leaving 14 bases between the germline ends. Germline CDR1 is MDHEN and CDR2 is SYDVKM. The CDR3 length is 14 residues. The CDR3 nucleotides read TGTGCCAGCAGGGGGACTCCGCCGGAAGAGACCCAGTACTTC. Its translation: CASRGTPPEETQYF.

This clone was picked up one time. This chain uses TRBV5-1 with TRBJ1-6; no clear D gene. The germline V and J ends were trimmed by 0 bases and 7 bases, with 11 bases remaining between them. Germline V gene lookup returns CDR1 SGHRS and CDR2 YFSETQ. This CDR3 comprises 15 residues. CDR3: CASSLETPANSPLHF. The CDR3 DNA follows: TGCGCCAGCAGCTTGGAGACCCCTGCGAATTCACCCCTCCACTTT.

This clone was detected many times. The junction and the germline gene differ at one end; a read error may be behind it. This rearrangement joins TRBV18 to TRBJ1-1; 9 bases match TRBD1. The CDR3 sequence is 15 residues long. The germline V gene encodes CDR1 KGHSH and CDR2 LQKENI. The CDR3 region has the DNA TGTGCCAGCTCTCCACAGGGGGCGCAAGGCACTGAAGCTTTCTTT. It is translated as CASSPQGAQGTEAFF. Full variable domain (outside the CDR3, taken from reference TRBV18 and TRBJ1-1): NAGVMQNPRHLVRRRGQEARLRCSPMKGHSHVYWYRQLPEEGLKFMVYLQKENIIDESGMPKERFSAEFPKEGPSILRIQQVVRGDSAAYFCASSPQGAQGTEAFFGQGTRLTVV.

This clone has a count of ten or more. Other nucleotide sequences in the sample specify the same CDR3. The gene calls are TRBV29-1 and TRBJ1-2, with D unresolved. The germline V gene encodes CDR1 SQVTM and CDR2 ANQGSEA. The CDR3 is 11 amino acids. V lost 0 bases, J lost 12 bases, and 11 bases lay in between. Written as DNA, the CDR3 is TGCAGCGTTGAAGAACAAGGGAGGAACACCTTC. This gives the protein CSVEEQGRNTF.

This clone was counted at least ten times. It may be a read error: a sequence one base away is much more abundant. DNA for the CDR3: TGTGCCAGCAGTCACTTTGCCCCAGGACAGGGGAGCACTGAAGCTTTCTTT. It yields the protein CASSHFAPGQGSTEAFF. The rearrangement joins TRBV6-5 to TRBJ1-1; 9 positions match TRBD1. Germline-derived CDR1 and CDR2 are MNHEY and SVGAGI. J gave up 4 bases and V 5 bases, and 14 bases lay outside the gene matches. The CDR3 totals 17 residues.

This clone was seen repeatedly, ten times or more. A much larger clone differs from this one at a single base, so this may be a read error. The V gene is TRBV30, the J gene TRBJ1-2; the D gene is possibly TRBD1 (6 bases). This CDR3 region has 15 residues. V was cut by 1 base and J by 8 bases, with 20 bases left in between. The germline V gene has CDR1 GTSNPN and CDR2 SVGIG (reference sequence). CDR3 sequence reads: CAWSAGPGITGGYTF. The DNA of the CDR3 is TGTGCCTGGAGTGCTGGACCCGGGATAACAGGGGGCTACACCTTC.

This clone was recorded many times. This chain connects TRBV6-2 or TRBV6-3 to TRBJ1-2; 7 nucleotides match TRBD1. The CDR3 loop spans 14 amino acids. V gave up 6 bases and J gave up 7 bases; unmatched junction bases: 11. CDR1 MNHEY and CDR2 SVGEGT come from the germline V gene. Written as DNA, the CDR3 is TGTGCCAGCAGCCGACCGACAGGGAAAAGTGGCTACACCTTC. Protein: CASSRPTGKSGYTF.

This clone has at least ten counts. The genes are TRBV19 and TRBJ1-1; 8 nucleotides line up with TRBD1. The germline V gene encodes CDR1 LNHDA and CDR2 SQIVND (reference sequence). The CDR3 consists of 14 residues. Trimming removed 3 bases from V and 6 bases from J; junction bases left unmatched: 6. CDR3 nucleotide sequence: TGTGCCAGTAGTATCCCCGGGACAGGTTCTGAAGCTTTCTTT. It codes for CASSIPGTGSEAFF.

In its sample, this clone ranks as medium-sized (0.01 to 0.1%). The rearrangement uses TRBV28 and TRBJ2-7, with D tentatively TRBD1 (5 bases). V dropped 8 bases and J dropped 4 bases, with 15 bases sitting between them. CDR1 is MDHEN, CDR2 SYDVKM, per germline. The CDR3 runs 13 residues. The CDR3 sequence is CASRGRAYYEQYF. The CDR3 bases are TGTGCCAGCCGAGGCAGGGCCTATTACGAGCAGTACTTC.

The sample holds many counts of this clone. The chain carries TRBV19 and TRBJ1-3; D ambiguous. CDR1 is LNHDA, CDR2 SQIVND, per germline (reference sequence). Between the trimmed V and J ends, which lost 6 bases and 7 bases, there was a span of 13 bases. The CDR3 runs to 13 residues. The CDR3 spells CASRTLQANTIYF. The CDR3, as DNA: TGTGCCAGTAGAACGCTCCAGGCTAACACCATATATTTT.

This clone has ten or more counts. The chain is built from TRBV29-1 and TRBJ2-5, with D maybe TRBD2 (5 bases). The CDR3 has 13 amino acids. Deletions cut 7 bases from V and 3 bases from J, with 15 bases between. Germline assignment: CDR1 SQVTM and CDR2 ANQGSEA. This chain's CDR3 is CSAVGEGKETQYF. For the CDR3, the DNA is TGCAGCGCCGTAGGCGAGGGAAAAGAGACCCAGTACTTC.

As to this clone: Since no conserved phenylalanine or tryptophan closes the CDR3, a read error is the likely cause. The chain carries TRBV7-3 and TRBJ2-6; no firm D call. The CDR3 is 15 amino acids. Germline loops: CDR1 SGHTA, CDR2 FQGTGA. CDR3 nucleotides: TGTGCAAGCAGCTCGGGCGGCTCTGGGGCCAACGTCCTGACTTTA. Its protein is CASSSGGSGANVLTL.

This clone was detected many times. This chain uses TRBV9 with TRBJ2-2; D not resolved. This CDR3 comprises 13 residues. CDR1 and CDR2 from the germline V gene are SGDLS and YYNGEE. Trimming removed 0 bases from V and 7 bases from J, with 7 bases in between. The CDR3 region has the DNA TGTGCCAGCAGCGTAGAGGTCGTCGGGGAGCTGTTTTTT. This sequence encodes CASSVEVVGELFF. Full variable domain (remainder filled in from reference TRBV9 and TRBJ2-2): DSGVTQTPKHLITATGQRVTLRCSPRSGDLSVYWYQQSLDQGLQFLIQYYNGEERAKGNILERFSAQQFPDLHSELNLSSLELGDSALYFCASSVEVVGELFFGEGSRLTVL.

By share, this clone counts as medium-sized. The rearrangement joins TRBV28 to TRBJ1-5, with D uncertain. Per germline, CDR1 MDHEN and CDR2 SYDVKM. V dropped 6 bases and J dropped 0 bases, with 6 bases sitting between them. The CDR3 is made up of 13 amino acids. The CDR3 is CASRPNSNQPQHF. The CDR3 DNA sequence: TGTGCCAGCAGACCCAATAGCAATCAGCCCCAGCATTTT.

This clone was found many times. This chain uses TRBV19 with TRBJ2-3; TRBD2 is a possible D gene (6 bases). V shed 4 bases and J shed 0 bases, with 8 bases lying between them. Germline-derived CDR1 and CDR2 are LNHDA and SQIVND (reference sequence). This CDR3 has 14 amino acids. The CDR3: CASSSGVSTDTQYF. Written as DNA, the CDR3 is TGTGCCAGTAGTAGCGGGGTGAGCACAGATACGCAGTATTTT.

Many counts were recorded for this clone. V and J are TRBV9 and TRBJ1-2; 8 bases map to TRBD1. The CDR3 totals 13 residues. Germline-derived CDR1 and CDR2 are SGDLS and YYNGEE. The ends lost 0 bases at V and 6 bases at J; junction bases unmatched: 1. CDR3 coding DNA: TGTGCCAGCAGCGTAGCCAGGGGGCATGGCTACACCTTC. It encodes CASSVARGHGYTF.

This clone has ten or more counts. A read error may explain this, as a much larger clone is one base away. This chain joins TRBV11-2 and TRBJ2-1, with 13 bases identical to TRBD2. The V segment lost 4 bases and the J segment 10 bases; nucleotides outside the gene matches: 7. Per germline, CDR1 SGHAT and CDR2 FQNNGV. The CDR3 has 15 residues. CDR3 sequence: CASSWTSGGTNEQFF. CDR3 nucleotide sequence: TGTGCCAGCAGCTGGACTAGCGGGGGTACGAACGAGCAGTTCTTC.

This clone has a count of ten or more. The chain has TRBV19 and TRBJ1-1; 10 bases line up with TRBD1. Germline CDR1 reads LNHDA; CDR2 reads SQIVND (reference sequence). The CDR3 is made up of 16 amino acids. V lost 1 base, J lost 1 base, and 3 bases stayed unmatched. CDR3: CASSIARDRGNTEAFF. Here the CDR3 DNA reads TGTGCCAGTAGTATAGCCCGGGACAGGGGGAACACTGAAGCTTTCTTT. The variable domain in full, completed from reference TRBV19 and TRBJ1-1, reads DGGITQSPKYLFRKEGQNVTLSCEQNLNHDAMYWYRQDPGQGLRLIYYSQIVNDFQKGDIAEGYSVSREKKESFPLTVTSAQKNPTAFYLCASSIARDRGNTEAFFGQGTRLTVV.

This clone was seen at least ten times. V gene TRBV5-1 combines with J gene TRBJ1-6, with 7 bases matching TRBD1. Germline V gene lookup returns CDR1 SGHRS and CDR2 YFSETQ. CDR3 length equals 14 residues. V shed 4 bases, J shed 7 bases, and the junction held 5 bases outside the gene matches. As DNA, the CDR3 is TGCGCCAGCAGCGAGGACAGGAGCAATTCACCCCTCCACTTT. This gives the protein CASSEDRSNSPLHF.

This clone was found many times. Since a much larger clone is just one base distant, this may be a read error. The identical CDR3 is also encoded by other nucleotide sequences in the sample. This chain links TRBV20-1 with TRBJ2-1; 10 nucleotides line up with TRBD2. The germline V gene encodes CDR1 DFQATT and CDR2 SNEGSKA (reference sequence). The CDR3 is 15 residues long. In DNA form, the CDR3 reads TGCAGTGCTACCCCCGGGACTAGCGTATACAATGAGCAATTCTTC. Amino acid sequence: CSATPGTSVYNEQFF.

This clone has at least ten counts. The chain is built from TRBV5-5 and TRBJ1-5; D gene uncertain. V was shortened by 5 bases and J by 3 bases, with 12 bases between the two germline ends. CDR1 and CDR2 from the germline V gene are SGHKS and YYEKEE (reference sequence). There are 14 residues in the CDR3. The CDR3 DNA reads as TGTGCCAGCAGACCCGGACGGTTCAATCAGCCCCAGCATTTT. Encoded protein: CASRPGRFNQPQHF.

Many counts were recorded for this clone. This sequence may be a read error, since a much larger clone differs from it by one base. V gene TRBV7-9 combines with J gene TRBJ1-2, with a tentative D call TRBD1 (5 bases). V lost 6 bases and J lost 4, with 18 bases in between. CDR3 length equals 15 residues. CDR1 and CDR2 (germline): SEHNR, FQNEAQ (reference sequence). The CDR3: CASRGEALLTYGYTF. CDR3 sequence (DNA): TGTGCCAGCAGGGGGGAGGCCCTCCTTACCTATGGCTACACCTTC.

The table lists this clone with many counts. V and J are TRBV4-1 and TRBJ2-3; 13 bases align to TRBD2. With 0 bases clipped from V and 2 bases from J, the junction kept 5 bases outside the gene matches. CDR1 MGHRA and CDR2 YSYEKL come from the germline V gene. This CDR3 is built from 18 residues. For the CDR3, the DNA is TGCGCCAGCAGCCAAGATCCCGGACTAGCGGGAGTCACAGATACGCAGTATTTT. This translates into CASSQDPGLAGVTDTQYF.

At least ten counts were recorded for this clone. The rearrangement joins TRBV18 to TRBJ1-2; D gene uncertain. Germline V lookup: CDR1 KGHSH, CDR2 LQKENI. This CDR3 contains 12 residues. V lost 5 bases and J lost 1, with 5 bases in between. The DNA of the CDR3 is TGTGCCAGCTCAGACAATAACTATGGCTACACCTTC. It translates to CASSDNNYGYTF.

In this sample, this clone turned up a few times. The J gene is TRBJ1-2, the V gene TRBV4-2; tentatively, D is TRBD1 (5 bases). The V gene's germline CDR1 is LGHNA and CDR2 YNFKEQ. V lost 3 bases and J lost 5, with 16 bases in between. This CDR3 is 15 amino acids long. The CDR3 loop is CASSQSPIGEYGYTF. CDR3 nucleotides: TGTGCCAGCAGCCAGTCGCCGATAGGGGAATATGGCTACACCTTC.